This T cell receptor (beta chain) was found in a study of OX40 agonist ivuxolimab in advanced cancers. This clone came up a few times. Only in-frame clones appear in the TCRdb table, and some are missing; sequencing was by immunoSEQ multiplex PCR. The data show some 57,000 clones, roughly 80% seen once. The sequencing used CD4+ or CD8+ T cells sorted from blood, collected in a trial of the OX40 agonist ivuxolimab. This clonotype originated in an adult with an advanced solid tumor such as melanoma, head and neck, liver or kidney cancer.

The CDR3 reads CSARGEAHYGYTF. DNA of the CDR3: TGCAGCGCAAGGGGCGAGGCGCACTATGGCTACACCTTC. The J gene is TRBJ1-2, the V gene TRBV29-1, with TRBD1 as a possible D gene (5 bases). The CDR3 sequence is 13 residues long. Per germline, CDR1 SQVTM and CDR2 ANQGSEA. Trimming took off 7 bases at V and 3 bases at J, with 15 bases between the two ends.